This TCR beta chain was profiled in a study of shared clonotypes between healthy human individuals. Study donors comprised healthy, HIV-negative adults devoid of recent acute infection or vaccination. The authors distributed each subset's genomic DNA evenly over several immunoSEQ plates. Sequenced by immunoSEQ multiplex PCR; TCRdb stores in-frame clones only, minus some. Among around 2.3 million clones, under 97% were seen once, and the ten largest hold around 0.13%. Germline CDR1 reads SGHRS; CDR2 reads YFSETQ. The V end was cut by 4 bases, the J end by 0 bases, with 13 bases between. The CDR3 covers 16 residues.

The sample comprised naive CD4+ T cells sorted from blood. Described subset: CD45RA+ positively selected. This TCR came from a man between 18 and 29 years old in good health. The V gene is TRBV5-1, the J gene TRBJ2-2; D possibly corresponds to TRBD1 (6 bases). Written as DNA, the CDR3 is TGCGCCAGCAGCATAACGACAGGAACGAACACCGGGGAGCTGTTTTTT. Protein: CASSITTGTNTGELFF.